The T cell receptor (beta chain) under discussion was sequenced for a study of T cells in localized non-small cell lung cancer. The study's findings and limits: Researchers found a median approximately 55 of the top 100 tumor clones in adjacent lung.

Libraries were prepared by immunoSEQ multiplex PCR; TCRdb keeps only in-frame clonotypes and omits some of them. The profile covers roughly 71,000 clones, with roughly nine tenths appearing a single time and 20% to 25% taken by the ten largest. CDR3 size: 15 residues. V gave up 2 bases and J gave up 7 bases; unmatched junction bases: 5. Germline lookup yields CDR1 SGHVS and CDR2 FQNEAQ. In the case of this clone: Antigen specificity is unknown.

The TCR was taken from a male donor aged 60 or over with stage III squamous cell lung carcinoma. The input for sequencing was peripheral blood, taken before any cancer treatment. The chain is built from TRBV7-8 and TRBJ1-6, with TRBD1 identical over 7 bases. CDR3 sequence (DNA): TGTGCCAGCAGCTTATTCCAGGGGGACAATTCACCCCTCCACTTT. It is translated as CASSLFQGDNSPLHF.